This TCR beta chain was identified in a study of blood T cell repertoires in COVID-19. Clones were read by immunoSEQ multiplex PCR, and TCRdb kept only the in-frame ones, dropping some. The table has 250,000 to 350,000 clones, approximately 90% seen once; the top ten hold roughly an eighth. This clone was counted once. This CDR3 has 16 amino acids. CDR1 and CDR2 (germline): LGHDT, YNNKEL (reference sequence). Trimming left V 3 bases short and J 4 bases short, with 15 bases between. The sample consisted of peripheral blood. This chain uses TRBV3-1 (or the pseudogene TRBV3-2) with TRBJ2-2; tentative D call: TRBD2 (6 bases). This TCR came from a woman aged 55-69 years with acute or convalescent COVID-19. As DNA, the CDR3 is TGTGCCAGCAGCCAGAGCGGCGGAGGGGCCACCGGGGAGCTGTTTTTT. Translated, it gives CASSQSGGGATGELFF.